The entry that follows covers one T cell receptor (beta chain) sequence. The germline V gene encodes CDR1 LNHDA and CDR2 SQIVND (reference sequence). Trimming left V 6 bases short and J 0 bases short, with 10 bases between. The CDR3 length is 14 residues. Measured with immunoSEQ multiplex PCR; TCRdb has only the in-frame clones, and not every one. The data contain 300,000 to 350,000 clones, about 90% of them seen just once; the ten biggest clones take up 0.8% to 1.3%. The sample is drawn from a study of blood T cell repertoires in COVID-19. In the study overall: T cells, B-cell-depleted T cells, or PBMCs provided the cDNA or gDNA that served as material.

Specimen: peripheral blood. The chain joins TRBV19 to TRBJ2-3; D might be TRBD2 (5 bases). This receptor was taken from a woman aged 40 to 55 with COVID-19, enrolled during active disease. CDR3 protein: CASSSGASTDTQYF. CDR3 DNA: TGTGCCAGTAGCAGCGGAGCTAGCACAGATACGCAGTATTTT.